These 16 T cell receptor beta chains share one sample of origin, sequenced in a study of CD8+ T cells in alopecia areata. It was cDNA, reverse transcribed from extracted RNA, that served as the sequencing template. This table comes from immunoSEQ multiplex PCR, and its TCRdb copy is limited to in-frame clones, with some not included. The table records approximately 110,000 clones, about 59% of them present only once. Treatment described: oral pan-JAK inhibitor, 5-10 mg twice daily. The sample in question was CD8+ T cells sorted from blood, obtained at week 24, from a patient treated with tofacitinib. The receptor source for this set is a human donor with alopecia areata.

The chain carries TRBV30 and TRBJ1-1; TRBD1 aligns across 7 bases. J was trimmed by 3 bases and V by 3 bases; bases with no gene match: 1. The CDR3 contains 12 residues. Germline V CDR1 and CDR2: GTSNPN, SVGIG (reference sequence). The CDR3 DNA reads as TGTGCCTGGAGGACAGGGCACACTGAAGCTTTCTTT. The encoded protein is CAWRTGHTEAFF. Combining the CDR3 with reference TRBV30 and TRBJ1-1 gives the whole variable domain SQTIHQWPATLVQPVGSPLSLECTVEGTSNPNLYWYRQAAGRGLQLLFYSVGIGQISSEVPQNLSASRPQDRQFILSSKKLLLSDSGFYLCAWRTGHTEAFFGQGTRLTVV.

This clone was detected a few times. The gene calls are TRBV13 and TRBJ1-5, with a weak D call TRBD1 (5 bases). CDR3 length: 17 amino acids. The germline V gene encodes CDR1 PRHDT and CDR2 FYEKMQ (reference sequence). The V end was cut by 3 bases, the J end by 0 bases, with 15 bases between. CDR3 DNA sequence: TGTGCCAGCAGCTTCGGCGGGGGACTATATAGCAATCAGCCCCAGCATTTT. Translation: CASSFGGGLYSNQPQHF.

The rearrangement links TRBV13 to TRBJ1-1; the D is unclear. CDR3 length: 13 residues. Germline loops: CDR1 PRHDT, CDR2 FYEKMQ (reference sequence). V lost 0 bases to trimming and J lost 4 bases, with 6 bases between them. CDR3 sequence (DNA): TGTGCCAGCAGCTTAGGGCTTTTCACTGAAGCTTTCTTT. Protein sequence: CASSLGLFTEAFF.

This clone occurred once. The chain carries TRBV29-1 and TRBJ2-1, with TRBD2 identical over 11 bases. There are 15 residues in the CDR3. The J segment lost 5 bases and the V segment lost 0 bases, leaving 3 bases of the junction unmatched. CDR1 is SQVTM and CDR2 is ANQGSEA in the germline V gene. CDR3 nucleotide sequence: TGCAGCGTTGAAGATATAGCGGGGGGGGACAATGAGCAGTTCTTC. Protein: CSVEDIAGGDNEQFF.

This clone was counted between two and nine times. CDR3 DNA sequence: TGTGCCAGCAGTGAAATCGGGCCCGACTATGAGCAGTTCTTC. Translated, it gives CASSEIGPDYEQFF. This chain links TRBV2 with TRBJ2-1; D gene uncertain. The germline gives CDR1 SNHLY, CDR2 FYNNEI. The CDR3 spans 14 residues. Deletions cut 2 bases from V and 8 bases from J, with 13 bases between.

The chain uses TRBV10-3 and TRBJ1-3; D remains ambiguous. V was shortened by 8 bases and J by 0 bases, with 5 bases between the two germline ends. The germline CDR1 and CDR2 sequences are ENHRY and SYGVKD. The CDR3 has 12 amino acids. CDR3 sequence: CAIGDSGNTIYF. The CDR3 nucleotides are TGTGCCATCGGGGACTCTGGAAACACCATATATTTT.

Only a few counts were recorded for this clone. The same CDR3 arises from other DNA sequences in this sample as well. The genes are TRBV29-1 and TRBJ1-2; possibly TRBD1 for D (6 bases). Trimming took off 4 bases at V and 4 bases at J, with 7 bases between the two ends. The CDR3 has 11 amino acids. Germline values: CDR1 SQVTM, CDR2 ANQGSEA. The CDR3 bases are TGCAGCGTTGGGACAGTCTATGGCTACACCTTC. It is translated as CSVGTVYGYTF.

The chain carries TRBV9 and TRBJ1-4; D is perhaps TRBD1 (5 bases). Trimming took off 5 bases at V and 7 bases at J, with 12 bases between the two ends. The CDR3 runs to 13 residues. Germline V lookup: CDR1 SGDLS, CDR2 YYNGEE. The CDR3 here is CASSDGGAEKLFF. Here the CDR3 DNA reads TGTGCCAGCAGTGACGGGGGTGCTGAAAAACTGTTTTTT. Combining the CDR3 with reference TRBV9 and TRBJ1-4 gives the whole variable domain DSGVTQTPKHLITATGQRVTLRCSPRSGDLSVYWYQQSLDQGLQFLIQYYNGEERAKGNILERFSAQQFPDLHSELNLSSLELGDSALYFCASSDGGAEKLFFGSGTQLSVL.

Only a few counts were recorded for this clone. V and J are TRBV7-8 and TRBJ2-5, with D tentatively TRBD1 (6 bases). The length of the CDR3 is 17 residues. Germline V gives CDR1 SGHVS, CDR2 FQNEAQ. With 2 bases removed from V and 5 bases from J, the gap between germline ends came to 21 bases. The CDR3 bases are TGTGCCAGCAGCTTAATGTCCGCCCCGAGGGGGATGGAGACCCAGTACTTC. This encodes CASSLMSAPRGMETQYF.

This clone has a handful of counts. V and J are TRBV27 and TRBJ1-1; 7 bases map to TRBD1. The CDR3 runs to 14 residues. Germline V lookup: CDR1 MNHEY, CDR2 SMNVEV (reference sequence). The V segment lost 6 bases and the J segment 3 bases; nucleotides outside the gene matches: 7. The CDR3 is CASRIRGSYTEAFF. CDR3 DNA sequence: TGTGCCAGCAGAATCAGGGGGTCCTACACTGAAGCTTTCTTT.

V and J are TRBV7-3 and TRBJ2-3; D unresolved. Germline V gene sequence: CDR1 SGHTA, CDR2 FQGTGA. The CDR3 is 15 residues long. Trimming took 0 bases from V and 2 from J, leaving 9 bases between them. CDR3 in DNA: TGTGCCAGCAGCTTAACCTCCTCGGACACAGATACGCAGTATTTT. As protein: CASSLTSSDTDTQYF.

The chain has TRBV29-1 and TRBJ1-2; D is uncertain. Germline CDR1 and CDR2: SQVTM and ANQGSEA. V lost 7 bases and J lost 4, with 16 bases in between. The CDR3 runs to 13 residues. In DNA, the CDR3 is TGCAGCGCTTACACCGGGAGAATCTATGGCTACACCTTC. It is translated as CSAYTGRIYGYTF. Complete variable domain (other parts from reference TRBV29-1 and TRBJ1-2): SAVISQKPSRDICQRGTSLTIQCQVDSQVTMMFWYRQQPGQSLTLIATANQGSEATYESGFVIDKFPISRPNLTFSTLTVSNMSPEDSSIYLCSAYTGRIYGYTFGSGTRLTVV.

V gene TRBV7-9 combines with J gene TRBJ1-1; D not certain. Germline-derived CDR1 and CDR2 are SEHNR and FQNEAQ (reference sequence). The CDR3 is 13 residues long. V lost 5 bases and J lost 5, with 12 bases in between. The CDR3 is CASSHTVRTEAFF. The CDR3 nucleotides are TGTGCCAGCAGCCACACCGTAAGGACTGAAGCTTTCTTT.

The V gene is TRBV10-2, the J gene TRBJ2-3, with TRBD1 matching 8 bases. J lost 6 bases, V lost 4 bases, and 6 bases had no gene match. This CDR3 contains 14 residues. Germline loops: CDR1 WSHSY, CDR2 SAAADI. CDR3 bases: TGCGCCAGCAGTGCGGACAGGGTTGGGGATACGCAGTATTTT. Protein product: CASSADRVGDTQYF.

The rearrangement joins TRBV29-1 to TRBJ1-2; D is uncertain. Trimming removed 7 bases from V and 4 bases from J, with 13 bases in between. The germline V gene has CDR1 SQVTM and CDR2 ANQGSEA. The CDR3 is 12 amino acids. The DNA of the CDR3 is TGCAGCGCCCGGACGGATATCTATGGCTACACCTTC. Its translation: CSARTDIYGYTF.

This chain connects TRBV9 to TRBJ2-5; no definite D call. The V end was cut by 1 base, the J end by 5 bases, with 12 bases between. CDR3 length: 14 residues. Germline lookup yields CDR1 SGDLS and CDR2 YYNGEE. The CDR3, as DNA: TGTGCCAGCAGCGTACAGGCAGCTCCGGAGACCCAGTACTTC. It specifies CASSVQAAPETQYF.